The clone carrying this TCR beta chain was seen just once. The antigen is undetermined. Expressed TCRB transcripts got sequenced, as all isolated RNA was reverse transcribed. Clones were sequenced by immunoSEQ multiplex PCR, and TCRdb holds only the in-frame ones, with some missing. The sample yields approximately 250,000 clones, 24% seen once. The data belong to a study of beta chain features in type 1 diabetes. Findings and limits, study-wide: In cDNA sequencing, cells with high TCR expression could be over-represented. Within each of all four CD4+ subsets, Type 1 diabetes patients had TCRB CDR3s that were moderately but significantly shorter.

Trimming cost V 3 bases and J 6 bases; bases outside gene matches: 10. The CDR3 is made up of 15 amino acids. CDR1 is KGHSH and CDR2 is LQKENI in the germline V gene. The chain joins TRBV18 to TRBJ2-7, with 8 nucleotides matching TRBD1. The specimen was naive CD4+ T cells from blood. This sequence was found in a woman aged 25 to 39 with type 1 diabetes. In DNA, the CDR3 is TGTGCCAGCTCACCTCCGGGCGAGACAGGGGCCGAGCAGTACTTC. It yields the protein CASSPPGETGAEQYF.